This is a list of T cell receptor beta chains from one sample in a study of blood T cell repertoires in COVID-19. This table comes from immunoSEQ multiplex PCR, and its TCRdb copy is limited to in-frame clones, with some not included. The sample yields some 140,000 clones, about 86% seen once. The sequencing input was PBMCs or T cells enriched from blood (not recorded which). Receptors originate from a man aged 35 to 55 with acute COVID-19. The CDR3 runs from the conserved cysteine through the conserved F or W. D genes are given only for firm matches. Clone size is stated in some rows and not others, as once, few, many or a class when expanded.

clone_size: -
v_call: TRBV28
d_call: -
j_call: TRBJ1-1
cdr3_nt: TGTGCCAGCAGCCGACCCTCGGGAGGAACCAAGGCTTTCTTT
cdr3_aa: CASSRPSGGTKAFF

clone_size: -
v_call: TRBV29-1
d_call: -
j_call: TRBJ2-3
cdr3_nt: TGCAGTCCTTCACAGGGAAAGGAGGAAACAGATACGCAGTATTTT
cdr3_aa: CSPSQGKEETDTQYF

clone_size: -
v_call: TRBV9
d_call: -
j_call: TRBJ2-7
cdr3_nt: TGTGCCAGCAGCGTAGACGGTGGGGCGAGCTCCTACGAGCAGTACTTC
cdr3_aa: CASSVDGGASSYEQYF

clone_size: -
v_call: TRBV6-5
d_call: TRBD1
j_call: TRBJ1-2
cdr3_nt: TGTGCCAGCAGTTACTCGGGGACAGTCGACTATGGCTACACCTTC
cdr3_aa: CASSYSGTVDYGYTF

clone_size: -
v_call: TRBV12-3/TRBV12-4
d_call: -
j_call: TRBJ2-7
cdr3_nt: TGTGCCAGCAGTTCCCCTGGACATTACGGGCAGTACTTC
cdr3_aa: CASSSPGHYGQYF

clone_size: -
v_call: TRBV27
d_call: TRBD2
j_call: TRBJ2-1
cdr3_nt: TGTGCCAGCAGTCTTAGCGGGCCTCAGGACAATGAGCAGTTCTTC
cdr3_aa: CASSLSGPQDNEQFF

clone_size: once
v_call: TRBV14
d_call: -
j_call: TRBJ1-1
cdr3_nt: TGTGCCAGCAGCCCGGCGGCTCTAGACACTGAAGCTTTCTTT
cdr3_aa: CASSPAALDTEAFF

clone_size: -
v_call: TRBV3-1/TRBV3-2
d_call: -
j_call: TRBJ2-3
cdr3_nt: TGTGCCAGCAGCCAAGAGGAGGGGGATACGCAGTATTTT
cdr3_aa: CASSQEEGDTQYF

clone_size: few
v_call: TRBV11-1
d_call: -
j_call: TRBJ2-2
cdr3_nt: TGTGCCAGCAGCTTAACTCACAGAATGAACGGGGAGCTGTTTTTT
cdr3_aa: CASSLTHRMNGELFF

clone_size: -
v_call: TRBV11-1
d_call: -
j_call: TRBJ1-1
cdr3_nt: TGTGCCAGCGCTCGGGTGGTAGGGAACACTGAAGCTTTCTTT
cdr3_aa: CASARVVGNTEAFF

clone_size: few
v_call: TRBV2
d_call: TRBD2
j_call: TRBJ2-5
cdr3_nt: TGTGCCAGCAGTTTACTAGCGGGGGGGCCAGAGACCCAGTACTTC
cdr3_aa: CASSLLAGGPETQYF

clone_size: -
v_call: TRBV29-1
d_call: TRBD1
j_call: TRBJ1-4
cdr3_nt: TGCAGCGCGAGCGGGGACAGCCGTAATGAAAAACTGTTTTTT
cdr3_aa: CSASGDSRNEKLFF

clone_size: -
v_call: TRBV5-4
d_call: TRBD2
j_call: TRBJ2-7
cdr3_nt: TGTGCCAGCAGCTTGGTCGGCGGGGGGGACGAGCAGTACTTC
cdr3_aa: CASSLVGGGDEQYF

clone_size: -
v_call: TRBV11-2
d_call: TRBD2
j_call: TRBJ2-7
cdr3_nt: TGTGCCAGCAGCCGGACTAGCGGGGGGCTCTACGAGCAGTACTTC
cdr3_aa: CASSRTSGGLYEQYF

clone_size: -
v_call: TRBV10-1
d_call: TRBD2
j_call: TRBJ2-5
cdr3_nt: TGCGCCAGCAGTGAGAGAAAAACTAGCGGGCAACAAGAGACCCAGTACTTC
cdr3_aa: CASSERKTSGQQETQYF

clone_size: -
v_call: TRBV12-3/TRBV12-4
d_call: -
j_call: TRBJ1-1
cdr3_nt: TGTGCCAGCAGTTTTCAGGGGCTGAGTGAAGCTTTCTTT
cdr3_aa: CASSFQGLSEAFF

clone_size: -
v_call: TRBV3-1/TRBV3-2
d_call: -
j_call: TRBJ1-5
cdr3_nt: TGTGCCAGCAGCCAAGACGGGAATCAGCCCCAGCATTTT
cdr3_aa: CASSQDGNQPQHF

clone_size: few
v_call: TRBV6-5
d_call: -
j_call: TRBJ2-7
cdr3_nt: TGTGCCAGCAGTTACTCGAGGGTCGCCTACGAGCAGTACTTC
cdr3_aa: CASSYSRVAYEQYF

clone_size: -
v_call: TRBV3-1/TRBV3-2
d_call: TRBD1
j_call: TRBJ1-1
cdr3_nt: TGTGCCAGCAGCCCGGGGACAGGGATAGGGGACACTGAAGCTTTCTTT
cdr3_aa: CASSPGTGIGDTEAFF

clone_size: -
v_call: TRBV5-1
d_call: -
j_call: TRBJ1-1
cdr3_nt: TGCGCCAGCAGGTACGGAGTAGAGACTGAAGCTTTCTTT
cdr3_aa: CASRYGVETEAFF

clone_size: -
v_call: TRBV7-3
d_call: -
j_call: TRBJ2-5
cdr3_nt: TGTGCCAGCAGCCCGTCCTCTAGAGAAGAGACCCAGTACTTC
cdr3_aa: CASSPSSREETQYF

clone_size: -
v_call: TRBV5-8
d_call: TRBD2
j_call: TRBJ2-1
cdr3_nt: TGTGCCAGCAGCTTTGGTAGCGGGAGACTCCAGTTCTTC
cdr3_aa: CASSFGSGRLQFF

clone_size: -
v_call: TRBV19
d_call: TRBD1
j_call: TRBJ2-7
cdr3_nt: TGTGCCAGTACCCGGACAGGGTCCGGAGGCGAGCAGTACTTC
cdr3_aa: CASTRTGSGGEQYF

clone_size: -
v_call: TRBV5-1
d_call: TRBD2
j_call: TRBJ2-3
cdr3_nt: TGCGCCAGCAGCCCCCGGACTAGCGGGAGCACAGATACGCAGTATTTT
cdr3_aa: CASSPRTSGSTDTQYF

clone_size: once
v_call: TRBV9
d_call: TRBD1
j_call: TRBJ2-1
cdr3_nt: TGTGCCAGCAGCGCACCGGGACAGAGGTACAATGAGCAGTTCTTC
cdr3_aa: CASSAPGQRYNEQFF

clone_size: once
v_call: TRBV27
d_call: -
j_call: TRBJ1-1
cdr3_nt: TGTGCCAGCAGTGGGTTGACAGGCATGCTTACTGAAGCTTTCTTT
cdr3_aa: CASSGLTGMLTEAFF

clone_size: -
v_call: TRBV23-1
d_call: TRBD1
j_call: TRBJ2-7
cdr3_nt: TGCGCCAGGAAGACCCGGGACAGGGGGTTGGACGAGCAGTACTTC
cdr3_aa: CARKTRDRGLDEQYF

clone_size: -
v_call: TRBV6-2/TRBV6-3
d_call: TRBD2
j_call: TRBJ2-7
cdr3_nt: TGTGCCAGCAGTTACGGGGTCGGGGGGACGACCTACGAGCAGTACTTC
cdr3_aa: CASSYGVGGTTYEQYF

clone_size: -
v_call: TRBV3-1/TRBV3-2
d_call: -
j_call: TRBJ2-3
cdr3_nt: TGTGCCAGCAGCCAAGCTGGCAGGGAAATTAGCACTAGCACAGATACGCAGTATTTT
cdr3_aa: CASSQAGREISTSTDTQYF

clone_size: -
v_call: TRBV7-9
d_call: -
j_call: TRBJ2-2
cdr3_nt: TGTGCCAGCAGCGCGACTTGGACAGAAGGATTGGCCGGGGAGCTGTTTTTT
cdr3_aa: CASSATWTEGLAGELFF

clone_size: few
v_call: TRBV9
d_call: -
j_call: TRBJ1-1
cdr3_nt: TGTGCCAGCAGCTTAGGGACAAACACTGAAGCTTTCTTT
cdr3_aa: CASSLGTNTEAFF

clone_size: -
v_call: TRBV5-5
d_call: TRBD1
j_call: TRBJ2-3
cdr3_nt: TGTGCCAGCAGCTCCTTAGGGGGCCCCCTAGATACGCAGTATTTT
cdr3_aa: CASSSLGGPLDTQYF

clone_size: -
v_call: TRBV4-2
d_call: TRBD2
j_call: TRBJ2-1
cdr3_nt: TGTGCCAGCAGCCAAGATCTGGTAGCGGGGGGGCGATGGTACAATGAGCAGTTCTTC
cdr3_aa: CASSQDLVAGGRWYNEQFF

clone_size: -
v_call: TRBV9
d_call: TRBD1
j_call: TRBJ1-5
cdr3_nt: TGTGCCAGCAGCGTAGGACAGGGACCCAATCAGCCCCAGCATTTT
cdr3_aa: CASSVGQGPNQPQHF

clone_size: -
v_call: TRBV3-1/TRBV3-2
d_call: -
j_call: TRBJ1-2
cdr3_nt: TGTGCCAGCAGCCAAGAATCAGGGCTCAATGGCTACACCTTC
cdr3_aa: CASSQESGLNGYTF

clone_size: -
v_call: TRBV18
d_call: -
j_call: TRBJ1-1
cdr3_nt: TGTGCCAGCTGCTCCGGGGAGGGCACTGAAGCTTTCTTT
cdr3_aa: CASCSGEGTEAFF

clone_size: -
v_call: TRBV7-3
d_call: -
j_call: TRBJ2-6
cdr3_nt: TGTGCCAGCAGCTTACTCGGGACTGGGGCCAACGTCCTGACTTTC
cdr3_aa: CASSLLGTGANVLTF

clone_size: -
v_call: TRBV5-4
d_call: -
j_call: TRBJ2-5
cdr3_nt: TGTGCCAGCAGCTTGTCGGGCGGGAAGGAGACCCAGTACTTC
cdr3_aa: CASSLSGGKETQYF

clone_size: -
v_call: TRBV25-1
d_call: -
j_call: TRBJ2-2
cdr3_nt: TGTGCCAGCAGTGTCGGGAACACCGGGGAGCTGTTTTTT
cdr3_aa: CASSVGNTGELFF

clone_size: -
v_call: TRBV6-5
d_call: TRBD1
j_call: TRBJ1-4
cdr3_nt: TGTGCCACCTCGGATCTAGACAGGGGACCGGAAAAACTGTTTTTT
cdr3_aa: CATSDLDRGPEKLFF

clone_size: once
v_call: TRBV7-9
d_call: TRBD1
j_call: TRBJ1-3
cdr3_nt: TGTGCCAGCAGCTCCGGGACAGGGGTCTCTGGAAACACCATATATTTT
cdr3_aa: CASSSGTGVSGNTIYF

clone_size: -
v_call: TRBV7-3
d_call: -
j_call: TRBJ2-1
cdr3_nt: TGTGCCAGCAGCACCATCCCCGTGGGGGCCGAATTATACAATGAGCAGTTCTTC
cdr3_aa: CASSTIPVGAELYNEQFF

clone_size: many
v_call: TRBV3-1/TRBV3-2
d_call: TRBD2
j_call: TRBJ2-1
cdr3_nt: TGTGCCAGCAGCCCAACTAGCGGGAGAGGGAATGAGCAGTTCTTC
cdr3_aa: CASSPTSGRGNEQFF

clone_size: -
v_call: TRBV27
d_call: TRBD2
j_call: TRBJ2-1
cdr3_nt: TGTGCCAGCACCTCGGGAGGGGGGGGTAATGAGCAGTTCTTC
cdr3_aa: CASTSGGGGNEQFF

clone_size: -
v_call: TRBV11-2
d_call: TRBD1
j_call: TRBJ1-2
cdr3_nt: TGTGCCAGCAGCTTCCAGGGGGCCTATGGCTACACCTTC
cdr3_aa: CASSFQGAYGYTF

clone_size: -
v_call: TRBV6-2/TRBV6-3
d_call: TRBD1
j_call: TRBJ1-5
cdr3_nt: TGTGCCAGCAGTACGCAGGGGGCGTTCCTTGGGAATCAGCCCCAGCATTTT
cdr3_aa: CASSTQGAFLGNQPQHF

clone_size: -
v_call: TRBV5-1
d_call: -
j_call: TRBJ2-5
cdr3_nt: TGCGCCAGCAGCTTGGGGCAGGGCGGAGAGACCCAGTACTTC
cdr3_aa: CASSLGQGGETQYF

clone_size: -
v_call: TRBV9
d_call: TRBD1
j_call: TRBJ2-1
cdr3_nt: TGTGCCAGCAGCGCAAACAGGGGCTACAATGAGCAGTTCTTC
cdr3_aa: CASSANRGYNEQFF

clone_size: -
v_call: TRBV2
d_call: -
j_call: TRBJ1-6
cdr3_nt: TGTGCCAGCCAAACAGTTAATTCACCCCTCCACTTT
cdr3_aa: CASQTVNSPLHF